The 30 T cell receptor beta chains reported below all come from one sample, sequenced in a study of blood T cell repertoires in COVID-19. Sequenced by immunoSEQ multiplex PCR; TCRdb stores in-frame clones only, minus some. The data hold around 430,000 clones, with 88% observed a single time. The sequenced sample was peripheral blood. Receptor source: a woman aged 45-59 years with COVID-19, enrolled during active disease.

The rearrangement links TRBV12-3 or TRBV12-4 to TRBJ1-4; a weak D match, TRBD1 (5 bases). The CDR3 consists of 13 residues. V was pared by 2 bases and J by 8 bases, with 9 bases between. As DNA, the CDR3 is TGTGCCAGCAGTTTAAATGGGGGGGAAAAACTGTTTTTT. Amino acid sequence: CASSLNGGEKLFF.

The chain combines TRBV27 with TRBJ1-1; the match to TRBD1 covers 8 bases. The CDR3 is made up of 14 amino acids. The trim removed 7 bases at V and 5 bases at J, leaving 9 bases unmatched. Germline V gene data show CDR1 as MNHEY and CDR2 as SMNVEV (reference sequence). The CDR3 nucleotides are TGTGCCAGCACTCCGGACAGGGCGAGTACTGAAGCTTTCTTT. This encodes CASTPDRASTEAFF.

This sequence joins TRBV7-9 and TRBJ2-1; 9 bases map to TRBD2. In germline, CDR1 is SEHNR, CDR2 FQNEAQ (reference sequence). CDR3 size: 14 residues. The V and J ends lost 9 bases and 10 bases, in that order; junction bases with no gene match: 13. CDR3 region: CASQGAGGPNEQFF. In DNA, the CDR3 is TGTGCCAGTCAGGGCGCGGGGGGGCCCAACGAGCAGTTCTTC.

The V call is TRBV7-9, the J call TRBJ2-1; 9 bases map to TRBD2. J lost 5 bases, V lost 6 bases, and 5 bases had no gene match. Germline V gene lookup returns CDR1 SEHNR and CDR2 FQNEAQ (reference sequence). CDR3 length: 14 amino acids. The CDR3 DNA sequence: TGTGCCAGCAGTTGGGCTAGCGGGGACAATGAGCAGTTCTTC. Protein: CASSWASGDNEQFF. The full variable domain, rest sourced from reference TRBV7-9 and TRBJ2-1, is DTGVSQNPRHKITKRGQNVTFRCDPISEHNRLYWYRQTLGQGPEFLTYFQNEAQLEKSRLLSDRFSAERPKGSFSTLEIQRTEQGDSAMYLCASSWASGDNEQFFGPGTRLTVL.

V gene TRBV19 combines with J gene TRBJ1-5; TRBD1 matches 7 bases. Germline CDR1 reads LNHDA; CDR2 reads SQIVND (reference sequence). This CDR3 region has 19 residues. The junction had 14 bases not matched to a gene; V was cut back by 3 bases and J by 0 bases. The CDR3 reads CASSISGTAFLYSNQPQHF. Written as DNA, the CDR3 is TGTGCCAGTAGTATCTCCGGGACAGCCTTCCTTTATAGCAATCAGCCCCAGCATTTT.

The rearrangement uses TRBV12-3 or TRBV12-4 and TRBJ2-7; D is ambiguous. V shed 7 bases and J shed 7 bases, with 11 bases lying between them. The CDR3 runs to 11 residues. CDR3 nucleotides: TGTGCCAGCAAGGCCCCCGGGGAGCAGTACTTC. Residues: CASKAPGEQYF.

The rearrangement uses TRBV30 and TRBJ1-5, with 12 bases identical to TRBD1. CDR1 is GTSNPN, CDR2 SVGIG, per germline (reference sequence). Trimming took 2 bases from V and 8 from J; bases not matched to a gene: 7. The CDR3 extends over 15 amino acids. This CDR3 reads CAWSSGTGGREPQHF. The CDR3 coding sequence is TGTGCCTGGAGTAGTGGGACAGGGGGCCGGGAGCCCCAGCATTTT. The full variable domain, completed using reference TRBV30 and TRBJ1-5, is SQTIHQWPATLVQPVGSPLSLECTVEGTSNPNLYWYRQAAGRGLQLLFYSVGIGQISSEVPQNLSASRPQDRQFILSSKKLLLSDSGFYLCAWSSGTGGREPQHFGDGTRLSIL.

This rearrangement joins TRBV23-1 to TRBJ2-7, with D possibly matching TRBD1 (5 bases). TRBV23-1 is assigned to the ORF class and has an uncertain function. The V end was cut by 3 bases, the J end by 6 bases, with 27 bases between. The CDR3 runs to 18 residues. CDR3 protein: CASSQHPFRQLERGEQYF. The CDR3, as DNA: TGCGCCAGCAGTCAGCATCCCTTTAGACAGTTAGAGCGCGGCGAGCAGTACTTC.

The chain has TRBV18 and TRBJ1-1; no definite D call. The germline gives CDR1 KGHSH, CDR2 LQKENI. This CDR3 is built from 13 residues. Between the trimmed V and J ends, which lost 6 bases and 1 base, there was a span of 9 bases. CDR3 nucleotides: TGTGCCAGCTCCAAGGAGGGGAACACTGAAGCTTTCTTT. It encodes CASSKEGNTEAFF.

The V gene is TRBV18, the J gene TRBJ1-1, with D possibly matching TRBD1 (5 bases). CDR1 KGHSH and CDR2 LQKENI come from the germline V gene. The germline V and J ends were trimmed by 4 bases and 5 bases, with 11 bases remaining between them. The CDR3 extends over 13 amino acids. The CDR3 spells CASSLNQGTEAFF. The CDR3 nucleotides are TGTGCCAGCTCACTGAACCAGGGAACTGAAGCTTTCTTT.

The chain couples TRBV6-2 or TRBV6-3 to TRBJ2-1, with D perhaps TRBD1 (5 bases). With 2 bases removed from V and 10 bases from J, the gap between germline ends came to 9 bases. The germline CDR1 and CDR2 sequences are MNHEY and SVGEGT. The CDR3 consists of 12 residues. The CDR3: CASSYGAGEQFF. The CDR3 coding sequence is TGTGCCAGCAGTTACGGGGCTGGGGAGCAGTTCTTC.

This chain links TRBV30 with TRBJ1-4; D may be TRBD1 (5 bases). V dropped 0 bases and J dropped 5 bases, with 13 bases sitting between them. The CDR3 extends over 15 amino acids. Germline assignment: CDR1 GTSNPN and CDR2 SVGIG (reference sequence). The CDR3 sequence: CAWSVPGGVNEKLFF. For the CDR3, the DNA is TGTGCCTGGAGTGTACCCGGAGGGGTGAATGAAAAACTGTTTTTT.

The rearrangement uses TRBV9 and TRBJ1-2; unclear D gene. This CDR3 is 12 amino acids long. Trimming pared 3 bases from V and 8 bases from J, leaving 11 bases between. In germline, CDR1 is SGDLS, CDR2 YYNGEE. CDR3 DNA sequence: TGTGCCAGCAGCGGACCGACCAGGGGCTACACCTTC. Translating gives CASSGPTRGYTF.

The J gene is TRBJ1-1, the V gene TRBV2; 9 bases line up with TRBD1. This CDR3 is 13 amino acids long. Germline trimming cut 8 bases from V and 5 bases from J; bases unmatched to any gene: 6. The V gene's germline CDR1 is SNHLY and CDR2 FYNNEI. CDR3 nucleotide sequence: TGTGCCAGCGATAGACAGGGGGAAACTGAAGCTTTCTTT. Its translation is CASDRQGETEAFF.

This rearrangement joins TRBV7-8 to TRBJ1-4; D is perhaps TRBD1 (5 bases). V shed 5 bases and J shed 4 bases, with 11 bases lying between them. CDR3 length equals 14 residues. Germline loops: CDR1 SGHVS, CDR2 FQNEAQ. CDR3 region: CASSRTGGNEKLFF. CDR3 coding DNA: TGTGCCAGCAGCCGTACAGGTGGTAATGAAAAACTGTTTTTT.

This clone was seen just once. This chain links TRBV30 with TRBJ1-1; D call uncertain. The CDR3 is made up of 10 amino acids. CDR1 is GTSNPN, CDR2 SVGIG, per germline (reference sequence). V lost 5 bases and J lost 7, with 8 bases in between. CDR3 in amino acids: CAWGNYEAFF. The CDR3 DNA reads TGTGCCTGGGGCAATTATGAAGCTTTCTTT.

This CDR3 is CASSSPQDGGNTGELFF. For the CDR3, the DNA is TGCGCCAGCAGCTCCCCCCAAGACGGAGGCAACACCGGGGAGCTGTTTTTT. The chain links TRBV5-1 to TRBJ2-2; D possibly corresponds to TRBD2 (5 bases). CDR1 is SGHRS, CDR2 YFSETQ, per germline. This CDR3 is built from 17 residues. Trimming cost V 3 bases and J 2 bases, with 17 bases left between them.

The chain combines TRBV6-1 with TRBJ1-2, with TRBD1 matching 8 bases. V dropped 1 base and J dropped 6; count of bases not matched to a gene: 4. The germline CDR1 and CDR2 sequences are MNHNS and SASEGT. This CDR3 is 14 amino acids long. DNA of the CDR3: TGTGCCAGCAGTGAAGGGCAGGGGGCGGATGGCTACACCTTC. Translating it yields CASSEGQGADGYTF.

The chain links TRBV15 to TRBJ2-3; 12 bases are shared with TRBD2. After removal of 0 bases from V and 5 bases from J, the junction contained 3 bases not matched to a gene. The CDR3 covers 16 residues. Germline-derived CDR1 and CDR2 are LNHNV and YYDKDF (reference sequence). This CDR3 reads CATSRDLAGGIDTQYF. For the CDR3, the DNA is TGTGCCACCAGCAGAGATCTAGCGGGGGGGATAGATACGCAGTATTTT.

This chain connects TRBV2 to TRBJ2-7; 9 nucleotides match TRBD2. With V trimmed by 2 bases and J by 11 bases, 4 bases remained unmatched. Germline-derived CDR1 and CDR2 are SNHLY and FYNNEI. This CDR3 is 12 amino acids long. This CDR3 is CASSELRTSEYF. CDR3 coding DNA: TGTGCCAGCAGTGAACTGCGGACTAGCGAGTACTTC.

The chain has TRBV7-9 and TRBJ1-1; no clear D gene. Trimming took 2 bases from V and 5 from J, leaving 6 bases between them. This CDR3 spans 12 amino acids. Per the germline V gene, CDR1 is SEHNR and CDR2 is FQNEAQ (reference sequence). The CDR3 region is CASSLPETEAFF. The CDR3, as DNA: TGTGCCAGCAGCTTACCCGAGACTGAAGCTTTCTTT.

Of note for this clone: Other DNA variants within this sample encode the same CDR3. The chain combines TRBV19 with TRBJ1-5, with D perhaps matching TRBD1 (5 bases). Germline CDR1 and CDR2: LNHDA and SQIVND (reference sequence). This CDR3 region has 14 residues. Trimming removed 5 bases from V and 4 bases from J, with 12 bases in between. The CDR3 DNA sequence: TGTGCCAGTAGTCCACAGGTTTCGAATCAGCCCCAGCATTTT. Amino acids: CASSPQVSNQPQHF.

The chain recombines TRBV12-3 or TRBV12-4 with TRBJ1-1; tentatively, D is TRBD1 (5 bases). V dropped 3 bases and J dropped 7 bases, with 12 bases sitting between them. The CDR3 spans 13 residues. DNA of the CDR3: TGTGCCAGCAGTTTGGGGCAAGGTGATGAAGCTTTCTTT. Protein product: CASSLGQGDEAFF.

The CDR3 bases are TGTGCCTCAGACGGGGGGGATGATGGAAACACCATATATTTT. It encodes CASDGGDDGNTIYF. V is TRBV9 and J is TRBJ1-3, with a tentative D call TRBD1 (5 bases). The length of the CDR3 is 14 residues. Germline V gene data show CDR1 as SGDLS and CDR2 as YYNGEE. Trimming took off 10 bases at V and 3 bases at J, with 17 bases between the two ends. Full variable domain (outside the CDR3, taken from reference TRBV9 and TRBJ1-3): DSGVTQTPKHLITATGQRVTLRCSPRSGDLSVYWYQQSLDQGLQFLIQYYNGEERAKGNILERFSAQQFPDLHSELNLSSLELGDSALYFCASDGGDDGNTIYFGEGSWLTVV.

This rearrangement joins TRBV10-3 to TRBJ2-1; D perhaps matches TRBD2 (5 bases). In germline, CDR1 is ENHRY, CDR2 SYGVKD. The V and J ends lost 7 bases and 5 bases respectively, with 15 bases between them. This CDR3 has 14 amino acids. CDR3 sequence: CAITDPPEDNEQFF. In DNA form, the CDR3 reads TGTGCCATCACCGACCCCCCGGAGGACAATGAGCAGTTCTTC.

This clone was seen only once. The chain combines TRBV28 with TRBJ2-2; D is ambiguous. Trimming removed 7 bases at V and 4 bases at J, with 7 bases between. CDR1 and CDR2 (germline): MDHEN, SYDVKM. This CDR3 is 12 amino acids long. Written as DNA, the CDR3 is TGTGCCAGCACCCCGGGCACCGGGGAGCTGTTTTTT. It yields the protein CASTPGTGELFF.

The chain carries TRBV24-1 and TRBJ2-2, with D perhaps matching TRBD2 (6 bases). This CDR3 is 13 amino acids long. V was clipped by 7 bases and J by 2 bases, with 7 bases between them. Germline values: CDR1 KGHDR, CDR2 SFDVKD. The CDR3 region is CATRGGNTGELFF. The CDR3 DNA follows: TGTGCCACCAGGGGGGGAAACACCGGGGAGCTGTTTTTT.

This chain uses TRBV19 with TRBJ2-1; the match to TRBD1 covers 9 bases. The CDR3 consists of 14 residues. Trimming cost V 6 bases and J 14 bases; bases outside gene matches: 14. The germline V gene encodes CDR1 LNHDA and CDR2 SQIVND (reference sequence). CDR3 bases: TGTGCCAGTAGCCTTCCGGGACAGGGTTCCGGGGAGTTCTTC. This encodes CASSLPGQGSGEFF.

The gene calls are TRBV11-2 and TRBJ1-1; D is perhaps TRBD1 (6 bases). The length of the CDR3 is 14 residues. The V and J ends lost 1 base and 6 bases respectively, with 12 bases between them. Germline V lookup: CDR1 SGHAT, CDR2 FQNNGV. CDR3 nucleotide sequence: TGTGCCAGCAGCTTAGCCGGGGGGCCCGCTGAAGCTTTCTTT. This translates into CASSLAGGPAEAFF.

The chain employs TRBV6-5 and TRBJ1-5, with 10 positions matching TRBD1. Germline-derived CDR1 and CDR2 are MNHEY and SVGAGI. V lost 5 bases to trimming and J lost 6 bases; unmatched junction nucleotides: 4. The CDR3 has 14 residues. As DNA, the CDR3 is TGTGCCAGCAGTCCCGACAGGGGGCGTCAGCCCCAGCATTTT. It translates to CASSPDRGRQPQHF.